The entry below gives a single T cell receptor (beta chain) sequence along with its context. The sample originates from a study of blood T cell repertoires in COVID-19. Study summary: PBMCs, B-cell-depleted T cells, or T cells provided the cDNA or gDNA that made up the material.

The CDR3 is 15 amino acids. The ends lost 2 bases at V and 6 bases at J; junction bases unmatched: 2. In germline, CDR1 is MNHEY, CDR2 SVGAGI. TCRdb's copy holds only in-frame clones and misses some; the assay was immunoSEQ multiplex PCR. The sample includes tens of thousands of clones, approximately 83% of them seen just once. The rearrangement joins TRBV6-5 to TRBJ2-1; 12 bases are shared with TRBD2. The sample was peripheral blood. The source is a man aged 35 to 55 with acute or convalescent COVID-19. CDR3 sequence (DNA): TGTGCCAGCAGTTACACTAGCGGGAGGTCCAATGAGCAGTTCTTC. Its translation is CASSYTSGRSNEQFF.